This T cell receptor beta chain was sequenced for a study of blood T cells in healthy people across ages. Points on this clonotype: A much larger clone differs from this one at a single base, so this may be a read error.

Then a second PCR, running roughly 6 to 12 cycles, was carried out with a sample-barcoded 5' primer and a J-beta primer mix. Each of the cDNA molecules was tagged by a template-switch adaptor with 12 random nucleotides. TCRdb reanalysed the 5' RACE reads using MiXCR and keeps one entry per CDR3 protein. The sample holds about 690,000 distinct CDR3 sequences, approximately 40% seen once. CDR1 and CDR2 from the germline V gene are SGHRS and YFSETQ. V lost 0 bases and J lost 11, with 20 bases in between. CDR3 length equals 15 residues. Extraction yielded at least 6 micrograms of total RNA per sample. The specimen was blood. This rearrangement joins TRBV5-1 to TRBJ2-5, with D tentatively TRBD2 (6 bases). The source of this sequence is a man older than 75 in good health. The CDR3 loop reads CASSLVLAGKGEQYF. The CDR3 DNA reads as TGCGCCAGCAGCTTGGTGTTGGCGGGGAAGGGTGAGCAGTACTTC.